A selection of T cell receptor beta chains follows, all from one sample in a study of vaccination and CD4 T cells after COVID-19. TCRdb passed the PCR reads through MiXCR, listing each CDR3 protein once. The sample lists roughly 10,000 distinct CDR3 sequences; 69% were seen once. For these receptors, no antigen is known. The sequenced material came from CD4+ T cells from blood, cultured in vitro. The source of these receptors is a human donor who had recovered from COVID-19. CDR3s include the opening cysteine and the closing phenylalanine or tryptophan. Fields, in order: V gene, clone size, D gene, J gene, CDR3 protein, CDR3 DNA. D genes are given only for firm matches. A row's size may be missing; if present it is once, few, many or a size class.

TRBV20-1	-	TRBD1	TRBJ2-7	CSARDRDRAHEQYF	TGCAGTGCTAGAGATCGGGACAGGGCCCACGAGCAGTACTTC
TRBV20-1	-	TRBD2	TRBJ2-3	CSAIHSGGNTDTQYF	TGCAGTGCTATCCATAGCGGGGGTAACACAGATACGCAGTATTTT
TRBV11-3	-	TRBD1	TRBJ1-1	CASSLGQGAQGTEAFF	TGTGCCAGCAGCTTGGGACAGGGGGCGCAGGGCACTGAAGCTTTCTTT
TRBV2	-	-	TRBJ1-4	CASSDAPPTNEKLFF	TGTGCCAGCAGTGATGCCCCCCCAACTAATGAAAAACTGTTTTTT
TRBV7-2	-	-	TRBJ2-7	CASSLGLEYYEQYF	TGTGCCAGCAGCTTAGGCCTAGAATACTACGAGCAGTACTTC
TRBV10-1	-	-	TRBJ1-6	CASSERGAYNSPLHF	TGCGCCAGCAGTGAGCGGGGGGCGTATAATTCACCCCTCCACTTT
TRBV5-1	-	TRBD1	TRBJ2-6	CASSLVATGVSGANVLTF	TGCGCCAGCAGCTTGGTCGCGACAGGGGTCTCTGGGGCCAACGTCCTGACTTTC
TRBV19	once	-	TRBJ1-3	CASHPVGGLGSGNTIYF	TGTGCCAGTCACCCTGTTGGGGGGCTAGGCTCTGGAAACACCATATATTTT
TRBV20-1	-	TRBD1	TRBJ2-3	CSASWGQTTDTQYF	TGCAGTGCTAGTTGGGGACAGACAACAGATACGCAGTATTTT
TRBV20-1	few	TRBD1	TRBJ1-6	CSAKRTQGHNSPLHF	TGCAGTGCGAAGCGAACACAGGGGCATAATTCACCCCTCCACTTT
TRBV20-1	-	TRBD2	TRBJ2-2	CSASRTSGRAGGTGELFF	TGCAGTGCTAGCCGGACTAGCGGGAGGGCAGGAGGTACCGGGGAGCTGTTTTTT
TRBV25-1	-	TRBD1	TRBJ1-1	CASTLPGRDRAEAFF	TGTGCCAGCACCCTCCCGGGACGGGACAGGGCTGAAGCTTTCTTT
TRBV7-7	-	TRBD1	TRBJ2-2	CASSKRTGTNTGELFF	TGTGCTAGCAGCAAACGGACAGGGACGAACACCGGGGAGCTGTTTTTT
TRBV24-1	-	TRBD2	TRBJ2-3	CATSAPVSGSKTDTQYF	TGTGCCACCAGTGCCCCTGTCAGCGGGAGTAAAACAGATACGCAGTATTTT
TRBV6-1	-	-	TRBJ1-2	CASSLEPNYGYTF	TGTGCCAGCAGCCTCGAACCTAACTATGGCTACACCTTC
TRBV20-1	-	-	TRBJ2-2	CSALPPPPSTGELFF	TGCAGTGCGCTGCCCCCCCCCCCCAGCACCGGGGAGCTGTTTTTT
TRBV20-1	-	TRBD1	TRBJ1-6	CSARKDRDSPLHF	TGCAGTGCTAGGAAGGACAGGGACTCACCCCTCCACTTT
TRBV20-1	-	TRBD1	TRBJ2-3	CSAQTGLYTQYF	TGCAGTGCTCAGACAGGGCTTTATACGCAGTATTTT
TRBV6-1	-	-	TRBJ2-7	CASIPGWGSNEQYF	TGTGCCAGCATCCCAGGGTGGGGTTCCAACGAGCAGTACTTC
TRBV15	-	-	TRBJ2-5	CATSRTAGQETQYF	TGTGCCACCAGCAGAACAGCAGGTCAAGAGACCCAGTACTTC
TRBV20-1	-	-	TRBJ2-3	CSGSSTDTQYF	TGCAGTGGGTCTAGCACAGATACGCAGTATTTT
TRBV20-1	few	-	TRBJ1-5	CSARDQSWGDQPQHF	TGCAGTGCTAGAGATCAGTCGTGGGGGGATCAGCCCCAGCATTTT
TRBV10-2	-	TRBD2	TRBJ2-1	CASRDPGLAGQWEQFF	TGCGCCAGCAGGGATCCGGGACTAGCGGGACAGTGGGAGCAGTTCTTC
TRBV6-4	-	TRBD1	TRBJ2-7	CASSDHNKTGEPSYEQYF	TGTGCCAGCAGTGACCACAACAAGACAGGGGAACCCTCCTACGAGCAGTACTTC
TRBV20-1	-	-	TRBJ1-5	CSARGDRNQPQHF	TGCAGTGCTAGGGGGGACCGTAATCAGCCCCAGCATTTT
TRBV6-1	-	-	TRBJ1-1	CASGIRSQGRTFF	TGTGCCAGCGGAATCCGTTCCCAGGGGCGGACTTTCTTT
TRBV20-1	-	-	TRBJ2-1	CSARVGPASSYNEQFF	TGCAGTGCTAGAGTAGGGCCCGCAAGCTCCTACAATGAGCAGTTCTTC
TRBV7-8	-	-	TRBJ2-7	CASSARRITYEQYF	TGTGCCAGCAGCGCCCGAAGAATTACCTACGAGCAGTACTTC
TRBV10-3	few	TRBD1	TRBJ2-3	CAIGQGAVVNTDTQYF	TGTGCCATCGGACAGGGGGCAGTCGTCAACACAGATACGCAGTATTTT
TRBV14	-	-	TRBJ1-2	CASSQELVYGYTF	TGTGCCAGCAGCCAGGAGCTTGTCTATGGCTACACCTTC
TRBV19	-	TRBD1	TRBJ1-1	CASSMDGTGGTEAFF	TGTGCCAGTAGTATGGACGGGACAGGTGGCACTGAAGCTTTCTTT
TRBV7-2	-	-	TRBJ1-1	CASSLVQGSSNTEAFF	TGTGCCAGCAGCTTAGTGCAGGGATCCTCGAACACTGAAGCTTTCTTT
TRBV20-1	-	TRBD1	TRBJ1-5	CSARDPKTGDQPQHF	TGCAGTGCTAGAGATCCGAAAACAGGGGATCAGCCCCAGCATTTT
TRBV7-8	-	-	TRBJ1-5	CASKKGSNQPQHF	TGTGCCAGCAAGAAGGGTAGCAATCAGCCCCAGCATTTT
TRBV6-2/TRBV6-3	-	TRBD2	TRBJ2-7	CASSYRGAYEQYF	TGTGCCAGCAGTTATCGGGGGGCCTACGAGCAGTACTTC
TRBV27	-	-	TRBJ1-3	CASSLSNPGRGEKENTIYF	TGTGCCAGCAGTTTATCGAATCCGGGACGGGGAGAGAAGGAAAACACCATATATTTT
TRBV7-2	medium-sized	-	TRBJ2-2	CASSLRQFANTGELFF	TGTGCCAGCAGCTTGAGACAGTTCGCGAACACCGGGGAGCTGTTTTTT